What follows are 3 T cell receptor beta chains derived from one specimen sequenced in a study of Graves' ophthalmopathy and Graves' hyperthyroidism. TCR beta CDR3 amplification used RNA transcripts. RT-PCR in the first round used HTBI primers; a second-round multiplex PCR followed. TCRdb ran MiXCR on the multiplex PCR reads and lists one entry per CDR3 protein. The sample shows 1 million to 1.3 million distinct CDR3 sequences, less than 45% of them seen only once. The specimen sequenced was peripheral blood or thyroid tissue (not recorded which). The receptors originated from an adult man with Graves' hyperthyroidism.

This CDR3 is CATSARFPRQVEQYF. CDR3 DNA sequence: TGTGCCACCAGTGCTAGGTTTCCCCGTCAGGTCGAGCAGTACTTC. The chain couples TRBV24-1 to TRBJ2-7; D call uncertain. This CDR3 spans 15 amino acids. Germline V gene lookup returns CDR1 KGHDR and CDR2 SFDVKD. The V end lost 5 bases, the J end lost 6 bases, and 19 bases lay between the germline ends.

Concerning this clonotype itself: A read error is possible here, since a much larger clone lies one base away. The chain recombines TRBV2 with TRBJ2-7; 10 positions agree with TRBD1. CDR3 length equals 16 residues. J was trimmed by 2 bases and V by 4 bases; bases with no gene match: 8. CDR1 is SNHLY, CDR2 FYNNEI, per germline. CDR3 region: CASSGPGTGVPYEQYF. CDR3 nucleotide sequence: TGTGCCAGCAGTGGGCCGGGGACAGGGGTCCCCTACGAGCAGTACTTC. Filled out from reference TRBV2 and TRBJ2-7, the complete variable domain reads EPEVTQTPSHQVTQMGQEVILRCVPISNHLYFYWYRQILGQKVEFLVSFYNNEISEKSEIFDDQFSVERPDGSNFTLKIRSTKLEDSAMYFCASSGPGTGVPYEQYFGPGTRLTVT.

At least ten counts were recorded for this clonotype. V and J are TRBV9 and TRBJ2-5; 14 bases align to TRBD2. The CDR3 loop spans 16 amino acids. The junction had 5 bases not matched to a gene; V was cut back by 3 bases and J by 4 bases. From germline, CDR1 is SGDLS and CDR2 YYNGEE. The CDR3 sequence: CASSAQGTSGGETQYF. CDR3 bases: TGTGCCAGCAGCGCACAAGGGACTAGCGGGGGAGAGACCCAGTACTTC.